These T cell receptor beta chains were read from a single sample in a study of T cell repertoires in cytomegalovirus infection. In TCRdb, the reads were re-called with MiXCR into one record per CDR3 protein. This sample has about 700,000 distinct CDR3 sequences, with around 32% found just once. Their antigen targets remain unknown. Sequenced here: cultured PBMCs, sampled from culture after CMV antigen stimulation. The receptors originated from a human donor in good health (CMV status not recorded). Some clones in this sample may be carry-over from other donors' samples. Both conserved end residues are part of each CDR3. A D gene is named only where the DNA matches it firmly. Some rows mark clone size as missing; the rest say once, few, many or name a class of expanded clone.

j_call	d_call	v_call	clone_size	cdr3_aa	cdr3_nt
TRBJ2-1	.	TRBV19	few	CASSIDREDLGNEQFF	TGTGCCAGTAGTATAGATCGGGAAGACCTGGGGAATGAGCAGTTCTTC
TRBJ1-1	TRBD1	TRBV6-1	few	CASSPGTGGERTEAFF	TGTGCCAGCAGTCCAGGGACAGGGGGCGAAAGGACTGAAGCTTTCTTT
TRBJ2-7	TRBD1	TRBV19	.	CASSSSRDSHEQYF	TGTGCCAGTAGTTCGTCCCGGGACAGCCACGAGCAGTACTTC
TRBJ2-1	.	TRBV19	few	CASRDRVTYNEQFF	TGTGCCAGTAGAGATCGTGTCACCTACAATGAGCAGTTCTTC
TRBJ2-1	TRBD2	TRBV7-2	many	CASSFPLAGVNNEQFF	TGTGCCAGCAGCTTCCCACTAGCGGGAGTTAACAATGAGCAGTTCTTC
TRBJ1-2	.	TRBV28	.	CASSTNPRFYGYTF	TGTGCCAGCAGTACCAACCCCCGATTCTATGGCTACACCTTC
TRBJ1-5	.	TRBV2	few	CASKEGGAGQPQHF	TGTGCCAGCAAGGAGGGGGGGGCCGGTCAGCCCCAGCATTTT
TRBJ1-1	.	TRBV29-1	.	CSVEGAGDGTEAFF	TGCAGCGTTGAAGGAGCAGGCGATGGGACTGAAGCTTTCTTT
TRBJ2-7	.	TRBV6-2/TRBV6-3	few	CASSRPLDEQYF	TGTGCCAGCTCACGCCCCCTTGACGAGCAGTACTTC
TRBJ2-7	.	TRBV7-6	few	CASSRSQGRASYEQYF	TGTGCCAGCAGCCGCAGCCAGGGTAGGGCTTCCTACGAGCAGTACTTC
TRBJ1-1	.	TRBV7-6	many	CASSLVTPSLMNTEAFF	TGTGCCAGCAGCTTAGTCACCCCCAGCCTAATGAACACTGAAGCTTTCTTT
TRBJ1-1	.	TRBV5-1	.	CASSLVGINTEAFF	TGCGCCAGCAGCTTGGTCGGGATCAACACTGAAGCTTTCTTT
TRBJ1-1	TRBD1	TRBV6-1	.	CASSWTGTGTEAFF	TGTGCCAGCAGTTGGACAGGGACGGGGACTGAAGCTTTCTTT
TRBJ1-2	.	TRBV6-5	few	CASRTVYGYTF	TGTGCCAGCCGGACTGTCTATGGCTACACCTTC
TRBJ2-5	.	TRBV4-1	.	CASSQVLRDPPKRTQYF	TGCGCCAGCAGCCAAGTCCTCCGGGACCCCCCTAAAAGGACCCAGTACTTC